The 27 T cell receptor beta chains below come from one sample, sequenced in a study of blood T cell repertoires in COVID-19. Measured with immunoSEQ multiplex PCR; TCRdb has only the in-frame clones, and not every one. The sample shows just over 650,000 clones, around 89% of them seen only once. Sequenced sample: peripheral blood. The receptors were gathered from a young woman with acute or convalescent COVID-19.

The DNA of the CDR3 is TGCGCCAGCAGCACCGGGGACAGGGTCTATGGCTACACCTTC. This translates into CASSTGDRVYGYTF. The V gene is TRBV5-1, the J gene TRBJ1-2, with 9 bases aligning to TRBD1. CDR3 size: 14 residues. The V segment lost 4 bases and the J segment 4 bases; nucleotides outside the gene matches: 5. Germline CDR1 reads SGHRS; CDR2 reads YFSETQ.

V is TRBV10-2 and J is TRBJ2-5; 8 bases match TRBD2. Trimming took 8 bases from V and 2 from J; bases not matched to a gene: 13. This CDR3 has 16 amino acids. CDR1 and CDR2 from the germline V gene are WSHSY and SAAADI. The CDR3 here is CASQASGSYLQETQYF. CDR3 coding DNA: TGCGCCAGCCAGGCAAGCGGGAGCTACCTACAAGAGACCCAGTACTTC.

CDR3 coding DNA: TGTGCCAGCACCACCGACAGGGGTCAGCCCCAGCATTTT. It codes for CASTTDRGQPQHF. The chain combines TRBV7-9 with TRBJ1-5; 8 bases line up with TRBD1. This CDR3 spans 13 amino acids. The V gene end was trimmed by 7 bases and the J gene end by 6 bases; junction bases not matched to a gene: 5. The germline V gene has CDR1 SEHNR and CDR2 FQNEAQ (reference sequence).

CDR3 sequence reads: CASSLSPTDTPNTEAFF. CDR3 nucleotide sequence: TGTGCCAGCAGCTTATCACCTACAGACACCCCGAACACTGAAGCTTTCTTT. The gene calls are TRBV7-6 and TRBJ1-1; D gene ambiguous. This CDR3 region has 17 residues. CDR1 and CDR2 from the germline V gene are SGHVS and FNYEAQ. V lost 2 bases, J lost 1 base, and 17 bases lay in between.

This chain joins TRBV19 and TRBJ2-5; D is possibly TRBD1 (5 bases). Germline V gives CDR1 LNHDA, CDR2 SQIVND (reference sequence). The germline V and J ends were trimmed by 3 bases and 2 bases, with 10 bases remaining between them. CDR3 length equals 14 residues. The CDR3 loop is CASSIRTGQETQYF. CDR3 bases: TGTGCCAGTAGTATCCGCACAGGACAAGAGACCCAGTACTTC. Variable domain in full (rest from reference TRBV19 and TRBJ2-5): DGGITQSPKYLFRKEGQNVTLSCEQNLNHDAMYWYRQDPGQGLRLIYYSQIVNDFQKGDIAEGYSVSREKKESFPLTVTSAQKNPTAFYLCASSIRTGQETQYFGPGTRLLVL.

The V call is TRBV18, the J call TRBJ1-2; D gene uncertain. V lost 6 bases, J lost 3 bases, and 11 bases lay in between. The CDR3 contains 13 residues. Germline CDR1 is KGHSH and CDR2 is LQKENI. For the CDR3, the DNA is TGTGCCAGCTCCCCCGGGGAAGACTATGGCTACACCTTC. This codes for CASSPGEDYGYTF.

The V call is TRBV7-9, the J call TRBJ2-5; 11 nucleotides line up with TRBD2. CDR1 and CDR2 (germline): SEHNR, FQNEAQ (reference sequence). This CDR3 spans 14 amino acids. J was trimmed by 4 bases and V by 6 bases; bases with no gene match: 4. The CDR3 DNA reads TGTGCCAGCAGTAGCGGGGGGGCTGGAGAGACCCAGTACTTC. Its protein is CASSSGGAGETQYF.

This clone has only one observation. The rearrangement joins TRBV19 to TRBJ1-2, with D unclear. The CDR3 extends over 13 amino acids. The V gene lost 5 bases and the J gene lost 6 bases, with 13 bases spanning the gap. Germline loops: CDR1 LNHDA, CDR2 SQIVND (reference sequence). In DNA form, the CDR3 reads TGTGCCAGTAGTGGCGGCAGTAAGAATGGCTACACCTTC. Its protein is CASSGGSKNGYTF.

The J gene is TRBJ1-1, the V gene TRBV6-5; weak D call: TRBD1 (5 bases). Trimming took off 5 bases at V and 0 bases at J, with 13 bases between the two ends. CDR1 is MNHEY, CDR2 SVGAGI, per germline. The CDR3 consists of 15 residues. The CDR3 DNA is TGTGCCAGCAGTCGAAGGACATATATGAACACTGAAGCTTTCTTT. Protein sequence: CASSRRTYMNTEAFF.

V and J are TRBV29-1 and TRBJ1-1; D not certain. The germline CDR1 and CDR2 sequences are SQVTM and ANQGSEA. The V and J ends lost 7 bases and 3 bases respectively, with 9 bases between them. There are 11 residues in the CDR3. The CDR3 loop reads CSGDGDTEAFF. CDR3 nucleotides: TGCAGCGGAGACGGGGACACTGAAGCTTTCTTT.

The rearrangement joins TRBV24-1 to TRBJ2-2; the match to TRBD1 covers 9 bases. The CDR3 has 14 residues. The germline V gene has CDR1 KGHDR and CDR2 SFDVKD. Losses at the gene ends were 8 bases for V and 5 bases for J; bases not matched to a gene: 5. CDR3 region: CATTGTGSTGELFF. CDR3 DNA sequence: TGTGCCACCACCGGGACAGGGAGTACCGGGGAGCTGTTTTTT.

The gene calls are TRBV7-2 and TRBJ1-1; D is possibly TRBD1 (6 bases). Trimming removed 1 base at V and 4 bases at J, with 22 bases between. CDR1 SGHTA and CDR2 FQGNSA come from the germline V gene. This CDR3 has 18 amino acids. CDR3 in DNA: TGTGCCAGCAGCTTAGTAGGCAGGAAAAAAGGGGGGGTCACTGAAGCTTTCTTT. Protein: CASSLVGRKKGGVTEAFF.

The V call is TRBV4-3, the J call TRBJ2-2, with D tentatively TRBD2 (5 bases). This CDR3 is 16 amino acids long. CDR1 is LGHNA, CDR2 YSLEER, per germline. The V end was cut by 3 bases, the J end by 5 bases, with 16 bases between. CDR3 coding DNA: TGCGCCAGCAGCCAGGAGGAAAGGTATCTGACCGGGGAGCTGTTTTTT. The encoded protein is CASSQEERYLTGELFF.

The rearrangement uses TRBV3-1 (or the pseudogene TRBV3-2) and TRBJ2-5; D may be TRBD1 (6 bases). Germline lookup yields CDR1 LGHDT and CDR2 YNNKEL (reference sequence). V was shortened by 3 bases and J by 2 bases, with 19 bases between the two germline ends. The CDR3 length is 17 residues. The CDR3: CASSQQLRTALQETQYF. Here the CDR3 DNA reads TGTGCCAGCAGCCAGCAACTCCGGACAGCACTGCAAGAGACCCAGTACTTC.

The gene calls are TRBV4-3 and TRBJ2-7, with D possibly being TRBD1 (5 bases). Deletions cut 4 bases from V and 6 bases from J, with 13 bases between. Looked up from germline, CDR1 is LGHNA and CDR2 is YSLEER. The CDR3 covers 13 residues. The CDR3, as DNA: TGCGCCAGCAGCCCCGAACCAGGGCTCGAGCAGTACTTC. Amino acid sequence: CASSPEPGLEQYF.

This chain uses TRBV10-3 with TRBJ2-1; 9 bases line up with TRBD1. Trimming at V came to 7 bases and at J to 0 bases, leaving 16 bases not matched to a gene. The germline gives CDR1 ENHRY, CDR2 SYGVKD. CDR3 size: 19 residues. The CDR3 sequence: CAITPGQGAPGPSYNEQFF. In DNA, the CDR3 is TGTGCCATCACTCCGGGACAGGGTGCTCCCGGCCCCTCCTACAATGAGCAGTTCTTC.

The rearrangement links TRBV7-9 to TRBJ1-1, with D possibly TRBD1 on 6 matching bases. Trimming shortened V by 5 bases and J by 4 bases, and 11 bases separated the two germline ends. CDR3 size: 13 residues. The germline CDR1 and CDR2 sequences are SEHNR and FQNEAQ (reference sequence). The CDR3 bases are TGTGCCAGCAGCGCAACAGGGCCCACTGAAGCTTTCTTT. Protein sequence: CASSATGPTEAFF. The full variable domain, rest sourced from reference TRBV7-9 and TRBJ1-1, is DTGVSQNPRHKITKRGQNVTFRCDPISEHNRLYWYRQTLGQGPEFLTYFQNEAQLEKSRLLSDRFSAERPKGSFSTLEIQRTEQGDSAMYLCASSATGPTEAFFGQGTRLTVV.

In DNA form, the CDR3 reads TGCAGCGTTGAAGATCGAGGTCGGGGGGGAAATGAGCAGTTCTTC. Protein: CSVEDRGRGGNEQFF. The V gene is TRBV29-1, the J gene TRBJ2-1; 8 bases are a match to TRBD2. J lost 7 bases, V lost 0 bases, and 8 bases had no gene match. The germline CDR1 and CDR2 sequences are SQVTM and ANQGSEA. This CDR3 spans 15 amino acids.

The V and J genes are TRBV3-1 (or the pseudogene TRBV3-2) and TRBJ2-1; D gene uncertain. This CDR3 has 15 residues. Germline values: CDR1 LGHDT, CDR2 YNNKEL (reference sequence). The V gene lost 0 bases and the J gene lost 0 bases, with 6 bases spanning the gap. This CDR3 is CASSQDSDSYNEQFF. For the CDR3, the DNA is TGTGCCAGCAGCCAAGATTCAGACTCCTACAATGAGCAGTTCTTC.

The V call is TRBV11-2, the J call TRBJ1-5, with D perhaps matching TRBD1 (6 bases). V dropped 2 bases and J dropped 4 bases, with 15 bases sitting between them. Germline V gene lookup returns CDR1 SGHAT and CDR2 FQNNGV. The CDR3 contains 16 residues. CDR3 amino acids: CASSLKGGEWNQPQHF. CDR3 nucleotide sequence: TGTGCCAGCAGCTTAAAGGGGGGGGAGTGGAATCAGCCCCAGCATTTT.

The CDR3 region has the DNA TGTGCCAGCACCCCGGGGTTGATGAACACTGAAGCTTTCTTT. Encoded protein: CASTPGLMNTEAFF. This chain uses TRBV18 with TRBJ1-1; D uncertain. CDR3 size: 14 residues. Trimming removed 8 bases from V and 0 bases from J, with 13 bases in between. Looked up from germline, CDR1 is KGHSH and CDR2 is LQKENI.

This clone has just one count. J is TRBJ2-2 and V is TRBV10-2; TRBD1 matches 8 bases. The CDR3 covers 14 residues. Trimming at V came to 6 bases and at J to 4 bases, leaving 4 bases not matched to a gene. Germline CDR1 WSHSY, CDR2 SAAADI. CDR3 nucleotide sequence: TGCGCCAGCAGAATGACAGGGGCCACCGGGGAGCTGTTTTTT. Translated: CASRMTGATGELFF.

This chain connects TRBV25-1 to TRBJ1-2; TRBD1 aligns across 7 bases. V shed 1 base and J 2 bases; nucleotides not matched to a gene: 1. Germline lookup yields CDR1 MGHDK and CDR2 SYGVNS. The CDR3 spans 14 residues. This chain's CDR3 is CASSESDRNYGYTF. CDR3 DNA: TGTGCCAGCAGTGAATCGGACAGGAACTATGGCTACACCTTC.

This clone came up a few times. This chain joins TRBV25-1 and TRBJ1-2, with TRBD1 matching 7 bases. The CDR3 runs to 13 residues. V was pared by 5 bases and J by 8 bases, with 8 bases of the junction left unmatched. Germline V lookup: CDR1 MGHDK, CDR2 SYGVNS. In nucleotides, the CDR3 is TGTGCCAGCAGTCAGGACAGGCTGGGGGGCTACACCTTC. Amino acids: CASSQDRLGGYTF.

This chain joins TRBV5-6 and TRBJ1-2, with 10 bases fitting TRBD1. J was trimmed by 6 bases and V by 3 bases; bases with no gene match: 14. The germline gives CDR1 SGHDT, CDR2 YYEEEE. The CDR3 loop spans 17 amino acids. The CDR3 reads CASSSRKTGGRGDGYTF. In nucleotides, the CDR3 is TGTGCCAGCAGCTCTCGTAAGACAGGGGGCCGTGGGGATGGCTACACCTTC.

CDR3 DNA: TGCGCCAGCAGCCAAGAACAGGGGGCAGTACGATATGGCTACACCTTC. This encodes CASSQEQGAVRYGYTF. The chain combines TRBV4-1 with TRBJ1-2; 9 bases map to TRBD1. CDR3 length equals 16 residues. With 0 bases clipped from V and 5 bases from J, the junction kept 7 bases outside the gene matches. Looked up from germline, CDR1 is MGHRA and CDR2 is YSYEKL.

The V call is TRBV30, the J call TRBJ2-1; D is perhaps TRBD2 (6 bases). Germline lookup yields CDR1 GTSNPN and CDR2 SVGIG (reference sequence). CDR3 length: 13 amino acids. Trimming cost V 4 bases and J 0 bases, with 7 bases left between them. CDR3 protein: CAWIGSSYNEQFF. DNA for the CDR3: TGTGCCTGGATCGGGAGCTCCTACAATGAGCAGTTCTTC.